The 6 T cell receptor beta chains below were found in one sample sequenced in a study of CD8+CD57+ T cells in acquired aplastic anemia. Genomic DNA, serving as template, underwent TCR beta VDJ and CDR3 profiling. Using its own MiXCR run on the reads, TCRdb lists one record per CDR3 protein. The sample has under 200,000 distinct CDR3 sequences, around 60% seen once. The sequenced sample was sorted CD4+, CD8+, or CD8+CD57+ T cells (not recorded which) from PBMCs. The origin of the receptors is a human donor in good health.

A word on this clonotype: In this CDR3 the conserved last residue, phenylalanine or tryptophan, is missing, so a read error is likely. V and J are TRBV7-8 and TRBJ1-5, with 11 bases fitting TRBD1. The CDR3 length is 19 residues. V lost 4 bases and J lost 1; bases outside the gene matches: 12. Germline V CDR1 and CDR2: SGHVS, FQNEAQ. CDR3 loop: CASSSMGQGVLESNQPQHL. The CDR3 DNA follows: TGTGCCAGCAGCTCAATGGGACAGGGGGTTTTGGAGAGCAATCAGCCCCAGCATCTT.

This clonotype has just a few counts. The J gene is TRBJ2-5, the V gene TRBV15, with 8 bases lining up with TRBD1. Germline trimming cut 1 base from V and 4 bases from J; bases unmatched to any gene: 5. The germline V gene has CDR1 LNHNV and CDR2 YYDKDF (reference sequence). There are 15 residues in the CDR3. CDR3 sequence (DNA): TGTGCCACCAGCAGAGCGGCAGGGGGCGTAGAGACCCAGTACTTC. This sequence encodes CATSRAAGGVETQYF.

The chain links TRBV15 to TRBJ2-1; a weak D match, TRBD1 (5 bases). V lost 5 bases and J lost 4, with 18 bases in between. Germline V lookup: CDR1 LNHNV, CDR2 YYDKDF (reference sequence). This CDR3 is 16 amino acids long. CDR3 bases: TGTGCCACCAGCGTAGGACAAGGGGATGGGTACAATGAGCAGTTCTTC. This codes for CATSVGQGDGYNEQFF.

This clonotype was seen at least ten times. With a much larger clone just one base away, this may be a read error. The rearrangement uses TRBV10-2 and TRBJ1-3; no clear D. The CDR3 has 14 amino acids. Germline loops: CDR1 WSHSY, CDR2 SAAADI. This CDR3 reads CASSESSGGSTIYF. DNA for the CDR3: TGCGCCAGCAGTGAGAGTAGTGGAGGAAGCACCATATATTTT.

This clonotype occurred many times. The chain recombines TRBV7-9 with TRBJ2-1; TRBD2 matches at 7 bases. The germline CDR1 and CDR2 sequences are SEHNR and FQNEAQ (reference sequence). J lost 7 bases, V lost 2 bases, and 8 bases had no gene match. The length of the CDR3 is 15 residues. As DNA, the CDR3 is TGTGCCAGCAGCTTATCCTCCCGGACTAGAAATGAGCAGTTCTTC. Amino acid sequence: CASSLSSRTRNEQFF.

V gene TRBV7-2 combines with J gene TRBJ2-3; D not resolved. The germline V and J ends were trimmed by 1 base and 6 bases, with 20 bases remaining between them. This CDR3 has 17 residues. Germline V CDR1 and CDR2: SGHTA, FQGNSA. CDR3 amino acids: CASSLVAFGRAGDTQYF. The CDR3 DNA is TGTGCCAGCAGCTTAGTAGCCTTCGGTAGGGCCGGGGATACGCAGTATTTT. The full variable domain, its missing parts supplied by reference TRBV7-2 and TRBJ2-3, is GAGVSQSPSNKVTEKGKDVELRCDPISGHTALYWYRQSLGQGLEFLIYFQGNSAPDKSGLPSDRFSAERTGGSVSTLTIQRTQQEDSAVYLCASSLVAFGRAGDTQYFGPGTRLTVL.